This T cell receptor beta chain was captured in a study of T cell responses to AZD1222 COVID-19 vaccine. About this clone itself: No antigen is known for it.

J was trimmed by 3 bases and V by 4 bases; bases with no gene match: 3. Germline V lookup: CDR1 KGHSH, CDR2 LQKENI. The CDR3 sequence is 14 residues long. Study-wide results and caveats: Baseline seropositivity occurred in only 5 to 7 AZD1222 recipients. In a largely white British group with more females than males, clonal diversity was possibly underestimated. Close to half of all spike-specific TCRs reportedly target regions of the variants that are unmutated. Regions 160-218 and 743-854 dominated among vaccine-associated CD4 TCRs spanning spike.

TCRdb's copy holds only in-frame clones and misses some; the assay was immunoSEQ multiplex PCR. The sample has 150,000 to 200,000 clones, 90% seen once. The sequence came from an adult in good health. This chain connects TRBV18 to TRBJ1-2, with 9 bases matching TRBD1. Sequences were derived from peripheral blood, sampled on day 0 of AZD1222 vaccination. In DNA form, the CDR3 reads TGTGCCAGCTCACGGGACAGGGAAGACTATGGCTACACCTTC. It translates to CASSRDREDYGYTF.